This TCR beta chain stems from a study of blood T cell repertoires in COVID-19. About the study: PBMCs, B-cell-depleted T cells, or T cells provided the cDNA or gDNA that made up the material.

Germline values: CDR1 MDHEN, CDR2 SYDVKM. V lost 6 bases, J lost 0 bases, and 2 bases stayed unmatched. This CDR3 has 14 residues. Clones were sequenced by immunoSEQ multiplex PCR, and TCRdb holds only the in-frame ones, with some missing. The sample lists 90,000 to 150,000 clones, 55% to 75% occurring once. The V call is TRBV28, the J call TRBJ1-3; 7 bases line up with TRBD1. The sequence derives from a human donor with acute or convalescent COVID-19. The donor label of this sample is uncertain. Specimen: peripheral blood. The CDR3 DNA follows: TGTGCCAGCAGGACAGGGTTCTCTGGAAACACCATATATTTT. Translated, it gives CASRTGFSGNTIYF.